This T cell receptor (beta chain) was identified during a study of cytomegalovirus exposure and HLA in healthy donors. V dropped 6 bases and J dropped 4 bases, with 15 bases sitting between them. CDR1 and CDR2 (germline): WSHSY, SAAADI. CDR3 length: 14 amino acids. Study-level results: Per published reports, the classifier diagnosed cytomegalovirus status with high specificity and sensitivity. Presence/absence analyses rested on an assumption that sequencing depth was roughly uniform across donors. A further, later analysis showed that HLA-associated TCR beta chains (compared with equally common others) were more clonally expanded. The Asian-associated ancestry cluster reportedly had fewer N-insertions than the roughly 670-donor mean in a later analysis.

The PCR used 60 Vbeta and 13 Jbeta primers. Assay: immunoSEQ multiplex PCR; the TCRdb copy retains only in-frame clones and omits some. Its listing shows tens of thousands of clones. For this clone: Its cognate antigen is unknown.

The sequence was collected from a man over 45 in good health and CMV-seropositive. Sequencing was performed on PBMCs. This chain joins TRBV10-2 and TRBJ1-2, with a tentative D call TRBD1 (6 bases). The CDR3 nucleotides are TGCGCCAGCAGGCCCCAGGGGCCTCCCTATGGCTACACCTTC. Amino acid sequence: CASRPQGPPYGYTF.